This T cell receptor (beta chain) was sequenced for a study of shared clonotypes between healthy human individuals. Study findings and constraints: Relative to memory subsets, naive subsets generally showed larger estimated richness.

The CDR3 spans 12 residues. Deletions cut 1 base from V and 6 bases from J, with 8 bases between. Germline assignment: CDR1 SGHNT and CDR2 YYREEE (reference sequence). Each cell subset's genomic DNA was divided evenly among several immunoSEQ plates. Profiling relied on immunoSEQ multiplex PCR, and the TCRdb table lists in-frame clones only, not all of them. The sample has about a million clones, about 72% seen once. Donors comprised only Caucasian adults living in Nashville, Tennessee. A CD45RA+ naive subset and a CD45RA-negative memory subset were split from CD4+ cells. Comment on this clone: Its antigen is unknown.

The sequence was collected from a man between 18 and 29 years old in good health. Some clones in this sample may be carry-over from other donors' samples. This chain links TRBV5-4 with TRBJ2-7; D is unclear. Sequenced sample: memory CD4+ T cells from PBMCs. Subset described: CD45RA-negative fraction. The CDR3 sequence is CASSLSGSEQYF. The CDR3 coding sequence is TGTGCCAGCAGCTTGTCCGGGTCCGAGCAGTACTTC.